This TCR beta chain was documented in a study of regulatory and conventional T cells in RAG deficiency. This CDR3 contains 21 residues. The germline CDR1 and CDR2 sequences are SGHRS and YFSETQ. Unmatched junction bases numbered 19, after V lost 4 bases and J lost 1 base. The sorted conventional CD4+ T cells were CD25-low and CD127-high, with genomic DNA sequenced. Using immunoSEQ multiplex PCR, the repertoire was profiled, and TCRdb retains in-frame clones only, with some absent. The sample carries under 45,000 clones, about 76% recorded once. The same sample was also studied in work on regulatory T cells. This second study says: Amplification used 52 TRBV primers and 13 TRBJ primers.

This TCR was recovered from a human donor in good health. The chain carries TRBV5-1 and TRBJ2-2; 10 bases match TRBD1. What was sequenced was CD4+ effector T cells sorted from blood. The CDR3 here is CASSADPGTGAILMNTGELFF. The CDR3 coding sequence is TGCGCCAGCAGCGCGGACCCCGGGACAGGGGCCATCCTCATGAACACCGGGGAGCTGTTTTTT.